Given below is one T cell receptor beta chain in context. This specimen comes from a study of blood T cell repertoires in COVID-19. Study background: The analysed material was cDNA or gDNA that came from T cells, B-cell-depleted T cells, or PBMCs.

As handled by the study authors: Estimation of nucleated cell counts relied on the amplification of reference gene primers. The method was immunoSEQ multiplex PCR; TCRdb's version includes in-frame clones alone and lacks a portion of them. Clonal size and the V and J genes are those of that table, whereas D and trimming came from the DNA. The sample contains hundreds of thousands of clones, about 90% of which appear only once. J was trimmed by 6 bases and V by 6 bases; bases with no gene match: 7. The CDR3 contains 14 residues. The V gene's germline CDR1 is MDHEN and CDR2 SYDVKM. The rearrangement links TRBV28 to TRBJ2-1; 8 bases are shared with TRBD1. This clonotype was sampled from a woman aged 18-29 years who had recovered from COVID-19. Sample: PBMCs or T cells enriched from blood (not recorded which). The CDR3 DNA reads TGTGCCAGCAGGACAGGGGCCCCTGCCAATGAGCAGTTCTTC. Translated, it gives CASRTGAPANEQFF. The full variable domain, with the rest looked up from reference TRBV28 and TRBJ2-1, is DVKVTQSSRYLVKRTGEKVFLECVQDMDHENMFWYRQDPGLGLRLIYFSYDVKMKEKGDIPEGYSVSREKKERFSLILESASTNQTSMYLCASRTGAPANEQFFGPGTRLTVL.